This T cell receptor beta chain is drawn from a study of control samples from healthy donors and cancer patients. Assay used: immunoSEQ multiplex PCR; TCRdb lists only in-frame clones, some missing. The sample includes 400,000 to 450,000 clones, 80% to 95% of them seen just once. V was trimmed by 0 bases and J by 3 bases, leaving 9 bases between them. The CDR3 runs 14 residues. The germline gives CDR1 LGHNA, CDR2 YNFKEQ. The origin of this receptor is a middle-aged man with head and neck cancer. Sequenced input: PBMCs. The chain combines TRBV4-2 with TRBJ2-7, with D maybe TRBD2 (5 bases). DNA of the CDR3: TGTGCCAGCAGCCAAGATATGAGGGACTACGAGCAGTACTTC. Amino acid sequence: CASSQDMRDYEQYF.